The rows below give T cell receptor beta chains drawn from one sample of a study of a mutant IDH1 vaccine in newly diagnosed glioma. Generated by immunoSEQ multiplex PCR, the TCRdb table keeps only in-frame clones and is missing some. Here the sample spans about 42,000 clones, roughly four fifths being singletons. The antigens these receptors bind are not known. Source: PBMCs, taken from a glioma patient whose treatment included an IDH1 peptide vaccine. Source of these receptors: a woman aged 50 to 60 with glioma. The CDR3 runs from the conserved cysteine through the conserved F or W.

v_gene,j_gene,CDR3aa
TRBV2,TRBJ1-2,CASSRGEDYGYTF
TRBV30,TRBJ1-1,CAWKPMNTEAFF
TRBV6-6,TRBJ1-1,CASSLIGTQGTEAFF
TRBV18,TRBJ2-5,CASSKSGGQEETQYF
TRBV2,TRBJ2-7,CARRDTHTGEQYF
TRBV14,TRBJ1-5,CASSQGGGGKPQHF
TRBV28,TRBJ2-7,CASIPSGGQGGSDEQYF
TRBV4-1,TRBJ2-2,CASSHLGSGELFF
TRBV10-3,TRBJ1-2,CAISDQGFYGYTF
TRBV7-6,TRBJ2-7,CASSSYEGYEQYF
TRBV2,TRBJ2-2,CASSVFESNTGELFF
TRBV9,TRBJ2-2,CASSVSGELFF
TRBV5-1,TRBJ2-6,CASSSDGSGANVLTF
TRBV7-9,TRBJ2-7,CASTPGLAGGEQYF
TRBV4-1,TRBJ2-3,CASSLGTSGGAVTDTQYF
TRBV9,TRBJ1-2,CASSVGRILDGYTF
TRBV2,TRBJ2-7,CASSRDLSYEQYF
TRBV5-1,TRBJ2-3,CASSFARSSSTDTQYF
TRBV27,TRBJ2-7,CASSLSRPLPLSQYF
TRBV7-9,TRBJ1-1,CASSLRGQINTEAFF
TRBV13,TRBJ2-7,CASSRHSGGGYEQYF
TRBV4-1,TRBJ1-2,CASSQSGPRHGYTF
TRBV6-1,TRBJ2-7,CASRDTGGAYEQYF
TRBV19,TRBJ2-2,CASIVGGRSTGELFF